Presented here are 30 T cell receptor beta chains from one specimen sequenced in a study of blood T cell repertoires in COVID-19. Measured with immunoSEQ multiplex PCR; TCRdb has only the in-frame clones, and not every one. The repertoire holds 150,000 to 200,000 clones, with 70% to 90% as singletons. The specimen sequenced was peripheral blood. These receptors came from a human donor in a cohort sampled during active COVID-19.

The rearrangement joins TRBV9 to TRBJ2-2; maybe TRBD1 (5 bases). Germline-derived CDR1 and CDR2 are SGDLS and YYNGEE. The CDR3 is made up of 18 amino acids. V was cut by 0 bases and J by 5 bases, with 20 bases left in between. CDR3 region: CASSVGDSKIEETGELFF. The CDR3 region has the DNA TGTGCCAGCAGCGTAGGCGACAGCAAAATCGAGGAAACCGGGGAGCTGTTTTTT.

This chain uses TRBV14 with TRBJ2-1, with 8 bases matching TRBD2. Germline V lookup: CDR1 SGHDN, CDR2 FVKESK. This CDR3 is built from 16 residues. Unmatched junction bases numbered 9, after V lost 2 bases and J lost 6 bases. The CDR3 spells CASSQPYGRVGNEQFF. CDR3 nucleotides: TGTGCCAGCAGCCAACCCTACGGGAGGGTTGGCAATGAGCAGTTCTTC.

This clone was counted a few times. This chain joins TRBV27 and TRBJ2-1; 8 bases are shared with TRBD1. Germline V CDR1 and CDR2: MNHEY, SMNVEV (reference sequence). This CDR3 contains 15 residues. V dropped 6 bases and J dropped 5; count of bases not matched to a gene: 9. For the CDR3, the DNA is TGTGCCAGCAGCCGAGACAGGGGTCAAAACAATGAGCAGTTCTTC. Translation: CASSRDRGQNNEQFF.

The rearrangement links TRBV27 to TRBJ2-4; D possibly corresponds to TRBD2 (5 bases). Trimming pared 8 bases from V and 7 bases from J, leaving 15 bases between. The CDR3 has 13 amino acids. Germline-derived CDR1 and CDR2 are MNHEY and SMNVEV (reference sequence). CDR3 coding DNA: TGTGCCAGCCGTTACGGGGATGAGAACATTCAGTACTTC. This gives the protein CASRYGDENIQYF.

This chain joins TRBV11-2 and TRBJ2-3, with D perhaps TRBD2 (5 bases). The germline V gene has CDR1 SGHAT and CDR2 FQNNGV. V gave up 5 bases and J gave up 0 bases, with 15 bases separating them. The CDR3 extends over 16 amino acids. CDR3 in DNA: TGTGCCAGCAGCCAACGGACTCGGCGGAGCACAGATACGCAGTATTTT. Translated: CASSQRTRRSTDTQYF.

In this sample, this clone turned up a few times. The chain employs TRBV6-6 and TRBJ1-2; D is undetermined. Germline assignment: CDR1 MNHNY and CDR2 SVGAGI (reference sequence). The CDR3 sequence is 15 residues long. The V and J ends lost 2 bases and 1 base respectively, with 11 bases between them. For the CDR3, the DNA is TGTGCCAGCAGTTACGCCGGGGTAGATAACTATGGCTACACCTTC. Amino acid sequence: CASSYAGVDNYGYTF.

The rearrangement joins TRBV12-5 to TRBJ2-1, with 7 bases lining up with TRBD1. The CDR3 is made up of 18 amino acids. The V segment lost 4 bases and the J segment 0 bases; nucleotides outside the gene matches: 12. The germline V gene encodes CDR1 LGHNT and CDR2 FRNRAP. CDR3 sequence: CASGSIPGGGSSYNEQFF. The CDR3 DNA sequence: TGTGCTAGTGGTTCGATCCCAGGGGGTGGAAGCTCCTACAATGAGCAGTTCTTC.

The V gene is TRBV19, the J gene TRBJ1-2; tentative D call: TRBD1 (5 bases). This CDR3 contains 15 residues. CDR1 is LNHDA and CDR2 is SQIVND in the germline V gene (reference sequence). Trimming stripped 5 bases from V and 4 bases from J, with 17 bases between. In DNA form, the CDR3 reads TGTGCCAGTAGTGGATCCCGGGGGTTAGGCTATGGCTACACCTTC. Translated, it gives CASSGSRGLGYGYTF.

The rearrangement uses TRBV7-8 and TRBJ2-7; 9 bases agree with TRBD1. V was pared by 3 bases and J by 4 bases, with 4 bases of the junction left unmatched. CDR1 is SGHVS, CDR2 FQNEAQ, per germline. The CDR3 spans 14 residues. This chain's CDR3 is CASSFTGGSYEQYF. The CDR3 nucleotides are TGTGCCAGCAGCTTCACAGGGGGCAGTTACGAGCAGTACTTC.

The chain employs TRBV11-2 and TRBJ2-7; tentatively, D is TRBD1 (5 bases). CDR3 size: 12 residues. V lost 3 bases and J 4 bases, leaving 7 bases between the germline ends. Germline CDR1 is SGHAT and CDR2 is FQNNGV. CDR3 residues: CASSFGAYEQYF. The CDR3 DNA reads TGTGCCAGCAGCTTTGGGGCATACGAGCAGTACTTC.

The count of this clone is one. The chain joins TRBV12-3 or TRBV12-4 to TRBJ2-4; D is possibly TRBD1 (6 bases). The CDR3 sequence is 13 residues long. The V end was cut by 6 bases, the J end by 6 bases, with 12 bases between. DNA for the CDR3: TGTGCCAGCAGGGAGACAGGCGGAAACATTCAGTACTTC. This sequence encodes CASRETGGNIQYF.

The sample holds one count of this clone. The genes are TRBV6-1 and TRBJ2-5; D ambiguous. The CDR3 is made up of 13 amino acids. Trimming took off 1 base at V and 1 base at J, with 4 bases between the two ends. The germline V gene encodes CDR1 MNHNS and CDR2 SASEGT. CDR3 protein: CASSEVLQETQYF. Here the CDR3 DNA reads TGTGCCAGCAGTGAAGTCCTCCAAGAGACCCAGTACTTC.

The chain couples TRBV3-1 (or the pseudogene TRBV3-2) to TRBJ2-7; D possibly corresponds to TRBD1 (6 bases). CDR1 and CDR2 (germline): LGHDT, YNNKEL (reference sequence). The CDR3 is 16 amino acids. V was trimmed by 4 bases and J by 2 bases, leaving 18 bases between them. The chain's CDR3 is CASSRQPTGSPYEQYF. The CDR3 DNA follows: TGTGCCAGCAGCCGCCAACCTACAGGGTCCCCCTACGAGCAGTACTTC.

V usage is TRBV12-3 or TRBV12-4 and J usage is TRBJ1-2; 8 bases agree with TRBD1. With V trimmed by 6 bases and J by 9 bases, 9 bases remained unmatched. The CDR3 totals 13 residues. The DNA for the CDR3 is TGTGCCAGCAGCCGAGACAGGGGTGCGCGCTACACCTTC. As protein: CASSRDRGARYTF.

This clone occurred a few times. The chain joins TRBV5-1 to TRBJ2-7; TRBD2 matches at 9 bases. Trimming at V came to 2 bases and at J to 5 bases, leaving 8 bases not matched to a gene. CDR3 length: 15 residues. CDR1 is SGHRS and CDR2 is YFSETQ in the germline V gene. CDR3 nucleotide sequence: TGCGCCAGCAGCTTCCTAGCGGGGATTTCCAACGAGCAGTACTTC. It translates to CASSFLAGISNEQYF.

The rearrangement uses TRBV12-3 or TRBV12-4 and TRBJ2-7, with D hard to call. Trimming left V 3 bases short and J 0 bases short, with 6 bases between. The CDR3 sequence is 13 residues long. CDR3 sequence reads: CASSFPSSYEQYF. Here the CDR3 DNA reads TGTGCCAGCAGTTTCCCTAGCTCCTACGAGCAGTACTTC.

The CDR3 DNA is TGTGCCATCAGTGATACCGGGACTAGCGGTCAAGAGACCCAGTACTTC. It specifies CAISDTGTSGQETQYF. The chain links TRBV10-3 to TRBJ2-5; 11 bases align to TRBD2. The trim removed 3 bases at V and 2 bases at J, leaving 5 bases unmatched. The CDR3 is 16 amino acids. The V gene's germline CDR1 is ENHRY and CDR2 SYGVKD.

Only one count was recorded for this clone. The V gene is TRBV7-9, the J gene TRBJ1-1, with D tentatively TRBD1 (6 bases). V was cut by 4 bases and J by 1 base, with 10 bases left in between. The CDR3 consists of 14 residues. Per the germline V gene, CDR1 is SEHNR and CDR2 is FQNEAQ (reference sequence). The CDR3 region is CASSSQGRNTEAFF. The CDR3, as DNA: TGTGCCAGCAGCTCACAGGGAAGGAACACTGAAGCTTTCTTT.

This clone was seen more than once but under ten times. The J gene is TRBJ1-4, the V gene TRBV4-3; D perhaps matches TRBD1 (5 bases). The germline V gene encodes CDR1 LGHNA and CDR2 YSLEER. The CDR3 loop spans 16 amino acids. The germline V and J ends were trimmed by 0 bases and 8 bases, with 16 bases remaining between them. CDR3 in amino acids: CASSQDVAGSGEKLFF. Here the CDR3 DNA reads TGCGCCAGCAGCCAAGATGTCGCAGGGTCAGGAGAAAAACTGTTTTTT.

The chain joins TRBV10-1 to TRBJ2-3, with 9 nucleotides matching TRBD1. The CDR3 contains 15 residues. Germline CDR1 reads WNHNN; CDR2 reads SYGVQD (reference sequence). V gave up 2 bases and J gave up 3 bases; unmatched junction bases: 3. DNA for the CDR3: TGCGCCAGCAGTGAGCCGGGACAGGGAACAGATACGCAGTATTTT. This translates into CASSEPGQGTDTQYF.

V is TRBV27 and J is TRBJ2-5; TRBD2 might be the D (6 bases). The CDR3 extends over 16 amino acids. Per germline, CDR1 MNHEY and CDR2 SMNVEV (reference sequence). Between the trimmed V and J ends, which lost 9 bases and 7 bases, there was a span of 27 bases. The CDR3 is CASRSLIRDLVRTQYF. The CDR3 region has the DNA TGTGCCAGTCGGTCCCTTATCCGGGACTTGGTCCGGACCCAGTACTTC.

This clone has a single count. The chain recombines TRBV7-8 with TRBJ2-1; 13 positions match TRBD2. This CDR3 spans 17 amino acids. The junction had 11 bases not matched to a gene; V was cut back by 5 bases and J by 7 bases. CDR1 is SGHVS and CDR2 is FQNEAQ in the germline V gene. CDR3 sequence (DNA): TGTGCCAGCAGCAAGTCAGTACTAGCGGGGGGGCTGAATGAGCAGTTCTTC. Its translation: CASSKSVLAGGLNEQFF.

The CDR3 DNA sequence: TGTGCCAGCAGCCCCTGGACAGAATACGAGCAGTACTTC. Protein sequence: CASSPWTEYEQYF. The V gene is TRBV7-2, the J gene TRBJ2-7, with D tentatively TRBD1 (6 bases). Germline assignment: CDR1 SGHTA and CDR2 FQGNSA. The CDR3 runs to 13 residues. V gave up 5 bases and J gave up 4 bases, with 12 bases separating them.

This clone is a singleton in its sample. V and J are TRBV7-9 and TRBJ2-2; 7 positions match TRBD1. V dropped 7 bases and J dropped 6; count of bases not matched to a gene: 8. The CDR3 length is 14 residues. Per the germline V gene, CDR1 is SEHNR and CDR2 is FQNEAQ (reference sequence). The CDR3 bases are TGTGCCAGCAAAGACAGGGCTCGGGCCGGGGAGCTGTTTTTT. Its translation is CASKDRARAGELFF.

The chain combines TRBV16 with TRBJ2-7; possible D gene TRBD2, 5 bases. Between the trimmed V and J ends, which lost 0 bases and 1 base, there was a span of 7 bases. Germline CDR1 reads KGHSY; CDR2 reads FQNENV. CDR3 size: 14 residues. The CDR3: CASSQSPGSYEQYF. CDR3 sequence (DNA): TGTGCCAGCAGCCAATCCCCGGGGTCCTACGAGCAGTACTTC.

This clone has more than one count but fewer than ten. The chain joins TRBV2 to TRBJ2-1, with D tentatively TRBD2 (5 bases). V lost 3 bases and J 7 bases, leaving 10 bases between the germline ends. The CDR3 has 13 amino acids. Per the germline V gene, CDR1 is SNHLY and CDR2 is FYNNEI. DNA of the CDR3: TGTGCCAGCAGTGATCGGGGAAGGAATGAGCAGTTCTTC. Translating gives CASSDRGRNEQFF.

The gene calls are TRBV15 and TRBJ1-4; a possible D gene is TRBD1 (6 bases). The V gene lost 3 bases and the J gene lost 8 bases, with 16 bases spanning the gap. The CDR3 spans 15 residues. Germline assignment: CDR1 LNHNV and CDR2 YYDKDF (reference sequence). The CDR3 nucleotides read TGTGCCACCAGCAGGATGGGGGCAGCACTAGAAAAACTGTTTTTT. This gives the protein CATSRMGAALEKLFF.

This clone was detected a few times. The chain recombines TRBV4-3 with TRBJ2-7; a weak D match, TRBD1 (6 bases). This CDR3 has 15 residues. Germline CDR1 LGHNA, CDR2 YSLEER. Trimming removed 0 bases at V and 3 bases at J, with 12 bases between. CDR3 protein: CASSQESRGHYEQYF. Written as DNA, the CDR3 is TGCGCCAGCAGCCAAGAGTCCAGGGGACACTACGAGCAGTACTTC.

The J gene is TRBJ2-7, the V gene TRBV5-4; D might be TRBD1 (5 bases). There are 13 residues in the CDR3. CDR1 and CDR2 from the germline V gene are SGHNT and YYREEE (reference sequence). The V gene lost 9 bases and the J gene lost 4 bases, with 17 bases spanning the gap. The CDR3 DNA reads as TGTGCCATCCGACCGAAAGGGGATTACGAGCAGTACTTC. Translated, it gives CAIRPKGDYEQYF.

The chain recombines TRBV6-5 with TRBJ2-7; D is ambiguous. Trimming removed 5 bases from V and 4 bases from J, with 12 bases in between. CDR3 size: 13 residues. Germline loops: CDR1 MNHEY, CDR2 SVGAGI. CDR3 nucleotides: TGTGCCAGCAGTCCCCTCGACACGTACGAGCAGTACTTC. This sequence encodes CASSPLDTYEQYF.